These 17 T cell receptor beta chains came from one sample sequenced in a study of radiation and T cells in renal cell carcinoma. Sequencing used immunoSEQ multiplex PCR; TCRdb keeps in-frame clones, though not all of them. The sample carries roughly 82,000 clones, roughly nine tenths recorded once. This sample's time point: blood 4 weeks post-SBRT, at nephrectomy. The treatment was: 15 Gy SBRT to primary tumor, nephrectomy 4 weeks later. Specimen: blood, collected from a patient whose treatment included radiotherapy and nephrectomy. These receptors were collected from a woman between 65 and 79 years old with renal cell carcinoma.

The chain combines TRBV10-3 with TRBJ2-5, with D unclear. The CDR3 loop spans 13 amino acids. Deletions cut 0 bases from V and 3 bases from J, with 5 bases between. Germline CDR1 is ENHRY and CDR2 is SYGVKD. Here the CDR3 reads CAISESTKETQYF. In DNA, the CDR3 is TGTGCCATCAGTGAGTCAACAAAAGAGACCCAGTACTTC.

The J gene is TRBJ2-7, the V gene TRBV5-1; D uncertain. Between the trimmed V and J ends, which lost 7 bases and 4 bases, there was a span of 3 bases. The CDR3 runs to 9 residues. CDR1 SGHRS and CDR2 YFSETQ come from the germline V gene. In DNA form, the CDR3 reads TGCGCCAGCCTTTACGAGCAGTACTTC. Translated, it gives CASLYEQYF.

This sequence joins TRBV21-1 and TRBJ2-3; TRBD2 reflects the table's D call only, with no check against the DNA. TRBV21-1 is listed as a pseudogene. CDR3 length equals 18 residues. The CDR3 here is CASSKVGAGGEDTDTQYF. CDR3 coding DNA: TGTGCCAGCAGCAAAGTTGGGGCGGGGGGAGAAGACACAGATACGCAGTATTTT.

V is TRBV5-1 and J is TRBJ1-2; D call uncertain. From germline, CDR1 is SGHRS and CDR2 YFSETQ. This CDR3 is 19 amino acids long. Trimming stripped 0 bases from V and 3 bases from J, with 24 bases between. This chain's CDR3 is CASSLAISVFPASDYGYTF. CDR3 DNA sequence: TGCGCCAGCAGCTTGGCCATCAGTGTCTTCCCAGCCTCGGACTATGGCTACACCTTC. Together with reference TRBV5-1 and TRBJ1-2, the CDR3 gives the full variable domain: KAGVTQTPRYLIKTRGQQVTLSCSPISGHRSVSWYQQTPGQGLQFLFEYFSETQRNKGNFPGRFSGRQFSNSRSEMNVSTLELGDSALYLCASSLAISVFPASDYGYTFGSGTRLTVV.

This chain uses TRBV7-9 with TRBJ1-2, with unresolved D. Germline V gives CDR1 SEHNR, CDR2 FQNEAQ (reference sequence). The CDR3 length is 12 residues. Trimming took 1 base from V and 8 from J, leaving 8 bases between them. The CDR3 is CASSLDGWGYTF. In DNA form, the CDR3 reads TGTGCCAGCAGCTTAGATGGGTGGGGCTACACCTTC.

The chain links TRBV5-4 to TRBJ1-1; D is ambiguous. Germline V lookup: CDR1 SGHNT, CDR2 YYREEE (reference sequence). The CDR3 has 14 residues. The V gene lost 1 base and the J gene lost 0 bases, with 7 bases spanning the gap. Here the CDR3 DNA reads TGTGCCAGCAGCTTGCCCCGGATGAACACTGAAGCTTTCTTT. Translating gives CASSLPRMNTEAFF.

The V gene is TRBV19, the J gene TRBJ2-3, with TRBD2 as a possible D gene (7 bases). With 11 bases removed from V and 2 bases from J, the gap between germline ends came to 26 bases. This CDR3 is built from 17 residues. The germline gives CDR1 LNHDA, CDR2 SQIVND (reference sequence). The CDR3 bases are TGTGCCGTAGGGGGGGGCACCGGGACACTTAACACAGATACGCAGTATTTT. Translating gives CAVGGGTGTLNTDTQYF.

The chain uses TRBV14 and TRBJ1-1; 7 bases line up with TRBD1. This CDR3 is built from 13 residues. The trim removed 1 base at V and 11 bases at J, leaving 7 bases unmatched. CDR1 and CDR2 from the germline V gene are SGHDN and FVKESK. The CDR3 region is CASSQARTGGAFF. The CDR3 region has the DNA TGTGCCAGCAGCCAAGCGAGGACAGGTGGCGCTTTCTTT. Variable domain in full (rest from reference TRBV14 and TRBJ1-1): EAGVTQFPSHSVIEKGQTVTLRCDPISGHDNLYWYRRVMGKEIKFLLHFVKESKQDESGMPNNRFLAERTGGTYSTLKVQPAELEDSGVYFCASSQARTGGAFFGQGTRLTVV.

The chain links TRBV20-1 to TRBJ2-7; no definite D call. In germline, CDR1 is DFQATT, CDR2 SNEGSKA (reference sequence). The CDR3 is 10 residues long. CDR3 sequence (DNA): TGCAGCGTGGAACGCGGCGAGCAGTACTTC. Amino acids: CSVERGEQYF.

The rearrangement uses TRBV5-1 and TRBJ2-7; no definite D call. Germline V gives CDR1 SGHRS, CDR2 YFSETQ. Trimming removed 5 bases at V and 7 bases at J, with 13 bases between. This CDR3 contains 12 residues. The CDR3 protein is CASSDVLGEQYF. In DNA, the CDR3 is TGCGCCAGCAGTGACGTCCTGGGGGAGCAGTACTTC.

This chain's CDR3 is CASSLGLYEQYF. CDR3 bases: TGTGCCAGCAGCTTGGGACTCTACGAGCAGTACTTC. V and J are TRBV5-5 and TRBJ2-7, with D unclear. Germline CDR1 SGHKS, CDR2 YYEKEE (reference sequence). This CDR3 is built from 12 residues. V was clipped by 0 bases and J by 3 bases, with 4 bases between them.

J is TRBJ1-2 and V is TRBV4-2, with 10 nucleotides matching TRBD1. The trim removed 5 bases at V and 2 bases at J, leaving 11 bases unmatched. Germline V gives CDR1 LGHNA, CDR2 YNFKEQ. This CDR3 has 17 residues. The CDR3 DNA sequence: TGTGCCAGCAGCGCCCCGGGACAGGGGCCTCTCAACTATGGCTACACCTTC. This encodes CASSAPGQGPLNYGYTF.

J is TRBJ1-4 and V is TRBV19, with a tentative D call TRBD1 (6 bases). Germline V gene sequence: CDR1 LNHDA, CDR2 SQIVND (reference sequence). CDR3 length: 15 residues. V dropped 5 bases and J dropped 5 bases, with 15 bases sitting between them. The CDR3 DNA sequence: TGTGCCAGTAGTTTCCGGACAGCGCAAAATGAAAAACTGTTTTTT. This translates into CASSFRTAQNEKLFF.

CDR3 residues: CASSLGGTGNTGELFF. The DNA of the CDR3 is TGTGCCAGCAGCTTAGGCGGGACAGGAAACACCGGGGAGCTGTTTTTT. The chain links TRBV7-9 to TRBJ2-2, with TRBD1 matching over 8 bases. CDR3 length: 16 residues. With V trimmed by 1 base and J by 2 bases, 3 bases remained unmatched. CDR1 SEHNR and CDR2 FQNEAQ come from the germline V gene (reference sequence).

The J gene is TRBJ2-2, the V gene TRBV19; TRBD1 is a possible D gene (6 bases). CDR1 is LNHDA, CDR2 SQIVND, per germline (reference sequence). V was shortened by 6 bases and J by 6 bases, with 14 bases between the two germline ends. This CDR3 spans 14 amino acids. The CDR3 reads CASSPDSSPGELFF. CDR3 nucleotide sequence: TGTGCCAGTAGCCCGGACAGCTCGCCCGGGGAGCTGTTTTTT.

The chain uses TRBV5-1 and TRBJ2-1; possible D gene TRBD1, 5 bases. V lost 4 bases, J lost 9 bases, and 14 bases lay in between. This CDR3 is built from 13 residues. Per the germline V gene, CDR1 is SGHRS and CDR2 is YFSETQ. CDR3 sequence reads: CASSTGPPGEQFF. CDR3 DNA: TGCGCCAGCAGCACAGGACCCCCCGGTGAGCAGTTCTTC.

The gene calls are TRBV5-4 and TRBJ2-7; TRBD1 agrees at 9 bases. The junction had 5 bases not matched to a gene; V was cut back by 3 bases and J by 4 bases. The CDR3 has 14 amino acids. The germline V gene encodes CDR1 SGHNT and CDR2 YYREEE (reference sequence). The CDR3 here is CASSYGTGRYEQYF. CDR3 in DNA: TGTGCCAGCAGCTACGGGACAGGGCGGTACGAGCAGTACTTC.